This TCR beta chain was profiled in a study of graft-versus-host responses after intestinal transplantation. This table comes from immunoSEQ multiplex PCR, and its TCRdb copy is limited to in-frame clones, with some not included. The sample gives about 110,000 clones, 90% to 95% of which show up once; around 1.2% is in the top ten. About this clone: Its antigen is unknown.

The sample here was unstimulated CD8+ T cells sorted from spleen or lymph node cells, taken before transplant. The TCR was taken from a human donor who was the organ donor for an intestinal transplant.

The CDR3 here is CASSFGAGETFF. Here the CDR3 DNA reads TGTGCCAGCAGCTTTGGGGCCGGGGAAACTTTCTTT. The chain carries TRBV5-5 and TRBJ1-1; possibly TRBD1 for D (5 bases). Germline lookup yields CDR1 SGHKS and CDR2 YYEKEE (reference sequence). CDR3 size: 12 residues. V lost 2 bases, J lost 12 bases, and 14 bases lay in between. Together with reference TRBV5-5 and TRBJ1-1, the CDR3 gives the full variable domain: DAGVTQSPTHLIKTRGQQVTLRCSPISGHKSVSWYQQVLGQGPQFIFQYYEKEERGRGNFPDRFSARQFPNYSSELNVNALLLGDSALYLCASSFGAGETFFGQGTRLTVV.